This T cell receptor beta chain was sequenced during a study of yellow fever vaccine responses in identical twins (dated 2018 in TCRdb). About the study as a whole: Focusing on identical twins, the study followed the T cell clones that responded to the vaccine, and did so with precision. Points the paper makes about the study in general: The T cell response to vaccination in identical twins was reported by the authors to appear partly convergent and partly personalized.

The junction shows trimming of 6 bases on V and 3 bases on J, plus 21 bases between the germline ends. The germline V gene encodes CDR1 PRHDT and CDR2 FYEKMQ (reference sequence). The CDR3 numbers 16 residues from cysteine through phenylalanine. Only the CDR3 portion is preserved as DNA: 48 bases, with reading frame beginning at the first base. With regard to this clonotype: What antigen it recognizes has not been identified. Base qualities are not at hand, and no much larger clone is one base apart.

Library construction relied on RT-PCR. These reads were obtained on an Illumina HiSeq 2500. TCRdb took the public reads, trimmed them with fastp at Q25, ran MiXCR for clone calling and kept in-frame beta chains. Every CDR3 protein is listed once, alongside the most common genes and DNA of its rows. The sample profile shows tens of thousands of distinct CDR3 sequences; more than 60% of them were found once. About 5% of the sample is held by the ten biggest clonotypes. This material consisted of T cells from blood (PBMCs), unsorted or a sorted subset (not recorded which), taken before or after yellow fever vaccination (not recorded which). The sequence links TRBV13 to TRBJ2-7; no D segment can be confidently identified. The clonotype originates from a woman between 18 and 29 years old who received the yellow fever vaccine. Donor details come from another sample of the same person, matched by shared clones. The CDR3 sequence is CASRSQSGPALYEQYF. In nucleotides, the sequence is TGTGCCAGCAGATCACAGTCGGGCCCGGCCCTCTACGAGCAGTACTTC.